A single sample gave rise to the 3 T cell receptor beta chains below, sequenced in a study of OX40 agonist ivuxolimab in advanced cancers. Profiled with immunoSEQ multiplex PCR; TCRdb holds only in-frame clones, not every one. This sample has some 100,000 clones, with around nine tenths found just once. The specimen was CD4+ or CD8+ T cells sorted from blood, collected in a trial of the OX40 agonist ivuxolimab. These receptors originate from an adult with an advanced solid tumor such as melanoma, head and neck, liver or kidney cancer.

CDR3 nucleotide sequence: TGTGCCAGCAGCTTTCGGCAGTCAAACTATGGCTACACCTTC. Encoded protein: CASSFRQSNYGYTF. The rearrangement links TRBV7-2 to TRBJ1-2; unclear D gene. Trimming pared 3 bases from V and 2 bases from J, leaving 10 bases between. Per the germline V gene, CDR1 is SGHTA and CDR2 is FQGNSA. This CDR3 is 14 amino acids long.

The rearrangement links TRBV14 to TRBJ2-1; no definite D call. This CDR3 has 14 amino acids. Per germline, CDR1 SGHDN and CDR2 FVKESK. V lost 0 bases, J lost 4 bases, and 7 bases lay in between. As DNA, the CDR3 is TGTGCCAGCAGCCAAGATTTCATATACAATGAGCAGTTCTTC. Protein: CASSQDFIYNEQFF. The variable domain in full, completed from reference TRBV14 and TRBJ2-1, reads EAGVTQFPSHSVIEKGQTVTLRCDPISGHDNLYWYRRVMGKEIKFLLHFVKESKQDESGMPNNRFLAERTGGTYSTLKVQPAELEDSGVYFCASSQDFIYNEQFFGPGTRLTVL.

In this sample, this clone turned up a few times. J is TRBJ2-2 and V is TRBV5-1, with TRBD2 as a possible D gene (6 bases). V lost 5 bases to trimming and J lost 6 bases, with 14 bases between them. The CDR3 extends over 14 amino acids. CDR1 is SGHRS, CDR2 YFSETQ, per germline. The CDR3 region is CASRSQPGAGELFF. The DNA for the CDR3 is TGCGCCAGCAGATCACAGCCGGGGGCCGGGGAGCTGTTTTTT.